This T cell receptor beta chain was identified during a study of shared clonotypes between healthy human individuals (dated by TCRdb to 2020 to 2021). The study in broad terms: The cohort comprised a couple of women and a few men aged 18 to 49 years. For each donor, CD4 naive and CD4 memory were each run on three plates, CD8 naive on two plates, and CD8 memory on one plate. Blood TCR repertoires of five healthy adults were deeply sequenced to estimate repertoire size and the extent of clonotype sharing between individuals. Libraries were prepared and TCR repertoires were sequenced by different laboratories using diverse techniques, in order to increase sequencing depth and limit assay-specific biases. Between about 0.8 and 9 billion PBMCs per donor were obtained by leukapheresis. Broad study findings and their caveats: Estimated clonotype richness was generally larger for naive than for memory subsets. Compared with non-shared clonotypes, the clonotypes found in all four sorted-subset donors had higher generation probabilities. Pairwise subsampling led to the expectation that sequencing depth would affect the degree of clonotype sharing among donors. Sharing across a few donors was observed for about 5% of naive CD4, over 3% of naive CD8, 2.3% of memory CD4, and about 0.38% of memory CD8 clonotypes. Only blood was sampled, and tissue TCR repertoires likely differ from those in blood. The genetic and exposure-history diversity represented was limited by the small number of donors. Even with the large sequencing depth, rarefaction of the sorted-subset datasets indicated that sequencing was incomplete.

The donors were healthy, HIV-negative adults who had no recently reported acute infections or vaccinations. All donors were Caucasian adults living in Nashville, Tennessee, USA. CD4+ T cells were enriched by magnetic negative selection; naive cells were then positively selected on CD45RA, and the negative fraction formed the memory subset. Blood was obtained by leukapheresis, after which PBMCs were separated by Ficoll-Histopaque density gradient centrifugation and cryopreserved in liquid nitrogen vapor phase. Analytical flow cytometry was used to check the purity and quantity of each magnetically sorted T cell population. Genomic DNA was isolated from every sorted fraction and measured by UV absorbance on a Nanodrop 2000c. V loses 3 bases of germline sequence and J loses 5 bases, and the interval between the two ends is 13 bases. The CDR3 contains 14 residues, cysteine and phenylalanine counted. CDR3 DNA only is kept here, 42 bases in frame from base 1. Based on the germline V gene, the CDR1 and CDR2 sequences are ENHRY and SYGVKD.

Using the deep immunoSEQ assay, TCR CDR3 regions were amplified from genomic DNA by multiplex PCR. Genomic DNA extracted from each cell subset was distributed evenly over all wells of several immunoSEQ 96-well plates, and each plate served as one replicate. For sorted subsets, approximately 200 ng of genomic DNA, equivalent to some 30,000 T cell genomes, went into each replicate PCR. Purified libraries were measured with a Qubit 3.0 fluorometer, size-checked on a Bioanalyzer 2100, and measured again with the KAPA Library Quantification kit. Each immunoSEQ 96-well plate was sequenced on its own single-read 150-cycle Illumina NextSeq 550 flow cell. On the study's bioinformatics: Because the immunoSEQ output included only junctional sequences and no quality scores, the filtering could not be the same as the filtering used for full-length reads. Sequences were annotated with PyIR, a Python wrapper for IgBLAST v1.9, and V/J genes and CDR3 were assigned using IMGT germline references. Reads with weak V/J assignments (E-value above 1e-6), missing CDR3, stop codons, out-of-frame junctions, or ambiguous translated residues were removed. V3J clonotypes were defined as sequences sharing the same inferred V gene, J gene, and CDR3 amino acid sequence. To compute the percentage overlap between repertoires, the number of shared unique clonotypes was divided by the size of the smaller repertoire. Repertoire richness was assessed with RTK rarefaction, the Chao1 estimator, and Recon v2.1 estimates of unobserved clonotypes. Generation probabilities for all TCRbeta clonotypes obtained by the gDNA method from four donors were computed using OLGA. TCRdb provides this immuneACCESS table in a form limited to in-frame rearrangements. Some clones are lacking; in checked studies, under half of them reflect an unresolved V gene, and why the rest are absent is not known. Clonal size and the V and J genes are those of that table, whereas D and trimming came from the DNA. Present in this sample are millions of clones, approximately 92% of which were seen just once. The ten largest clones represent around 0.15% of the sample.

As to this clone: Its antigen is not yet known. Base-call qualities are not available, and no considerably larger clone is one nucleotide away. Other DNA sequences from this sample encode an identical CDR3 as well.

Input material: naive CD4+ T cells sorted from blood. Sample cell subset or site, as interpreted from the label and publication: CD45RA+ positively selected. The rearrangement combines TRBV10-3 with TRBJ2-5; the D gene is possibly TRBD1 or TRBD2, each agreeing over 6 bases. The origin of this receptor is a man between 18 and 29 years old in good health. The nucleotide sequence reads as follows: TGTGCCATCAGTGAAGGGGGGCAGGGGGAGACCCAGTACTTC. Its translation is CAISEGGQGETQYF.